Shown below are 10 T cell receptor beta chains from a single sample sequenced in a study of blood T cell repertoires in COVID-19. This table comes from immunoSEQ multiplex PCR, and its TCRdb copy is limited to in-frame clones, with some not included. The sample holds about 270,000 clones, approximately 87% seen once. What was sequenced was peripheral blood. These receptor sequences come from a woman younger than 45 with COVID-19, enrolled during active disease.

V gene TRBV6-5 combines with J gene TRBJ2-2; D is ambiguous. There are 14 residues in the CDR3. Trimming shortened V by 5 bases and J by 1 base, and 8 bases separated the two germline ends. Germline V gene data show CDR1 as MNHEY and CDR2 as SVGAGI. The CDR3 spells CASSSPRNTGELFF. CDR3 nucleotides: TGTGCCAGCAGTAGTCCCAGGAACACCGGGGAGCTGTTTTTT.

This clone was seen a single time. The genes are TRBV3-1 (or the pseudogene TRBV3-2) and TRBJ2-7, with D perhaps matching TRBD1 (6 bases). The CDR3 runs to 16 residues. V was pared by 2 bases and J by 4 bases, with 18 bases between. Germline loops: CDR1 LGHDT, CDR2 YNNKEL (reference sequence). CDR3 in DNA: TGTGCCAGCAGCCAATATGGCCCAGGGGCGGCTTACGAGCAGTACTTC. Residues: CASSQYGPGAAYEQYF.

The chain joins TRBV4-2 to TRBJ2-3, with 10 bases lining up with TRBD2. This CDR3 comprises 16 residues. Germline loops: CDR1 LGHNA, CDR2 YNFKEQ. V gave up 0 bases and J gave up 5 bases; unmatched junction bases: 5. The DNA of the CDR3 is TGTGCCAGCAGCCAAGATTTACCTAGCGGGGGAGATACGCAGTATTTT. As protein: CASSQDLPSGGDTQYF.

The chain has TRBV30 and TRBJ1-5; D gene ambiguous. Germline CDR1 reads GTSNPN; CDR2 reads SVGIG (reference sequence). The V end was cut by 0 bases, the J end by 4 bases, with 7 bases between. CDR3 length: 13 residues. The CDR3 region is CAWSVKLNQPQHF. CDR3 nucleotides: TGTGCCTGGAGTGTAAAGCTTAATCAGCCCCAGCATTTT.

CDR3: CASRDDRVLLGEQYF. CDR3 nucleotide sequence: TGTGCCAGCAGGGACGACAGGGTCTTATTGGGCGAGCAGTACTTC. The chain couples TRBV2 to TRBJ2-7, with 7 bases aligning to TRBD1. CDR1 and CDR2 from the germline V gene are SNHLY and FYNNEI. J lost 6 bases, V lost 6 bases, and 14 bases had no gene match. CDR3 length: 15 amino acids.

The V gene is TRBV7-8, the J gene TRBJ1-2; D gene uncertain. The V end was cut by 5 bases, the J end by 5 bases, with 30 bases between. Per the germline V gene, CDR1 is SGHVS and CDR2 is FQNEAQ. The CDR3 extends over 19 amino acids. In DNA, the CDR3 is TGTGCCAGCAGCCACTACCGGGAGGGAAGGGCGCTCCTGACATATGGCTACACCTTC. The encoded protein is CASSHYREGRALLTYGYTF.

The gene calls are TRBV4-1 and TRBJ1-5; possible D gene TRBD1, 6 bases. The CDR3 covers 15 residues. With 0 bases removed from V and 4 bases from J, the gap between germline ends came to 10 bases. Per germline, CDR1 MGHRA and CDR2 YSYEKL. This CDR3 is CASSQEGHLNQPQHF. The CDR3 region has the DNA TGCGCCAGCAGCCAAGAGGGACACCTGAATCAGCCCCAGCATTTT.

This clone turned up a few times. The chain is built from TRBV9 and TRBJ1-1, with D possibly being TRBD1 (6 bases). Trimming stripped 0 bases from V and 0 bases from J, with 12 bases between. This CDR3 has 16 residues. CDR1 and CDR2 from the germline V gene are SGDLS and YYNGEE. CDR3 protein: CASSVGQEHLNTEAFF. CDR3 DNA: TGTGCCAGCAGCGTAGGACAGGAGCACTTGAACACTGAAGCTTTCTTT.

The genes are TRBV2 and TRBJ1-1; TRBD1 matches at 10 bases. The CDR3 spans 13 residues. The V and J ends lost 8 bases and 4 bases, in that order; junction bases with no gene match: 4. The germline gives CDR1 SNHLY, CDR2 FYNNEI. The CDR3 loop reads CASLGQGSTEAFF. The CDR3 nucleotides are TGTGCCAGCTTGGGACAGGGGAGCACTGAAGCTTTCTTT.

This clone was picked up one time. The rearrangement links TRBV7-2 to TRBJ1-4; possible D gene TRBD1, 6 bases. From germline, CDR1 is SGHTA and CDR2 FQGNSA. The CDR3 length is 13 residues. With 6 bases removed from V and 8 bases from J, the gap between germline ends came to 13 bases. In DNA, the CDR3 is TGTGCCAGCAGGGCAGGGGTCGGCGAAAAACTGTTTTTT. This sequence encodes CASRAGVGEKLFF.